This TCR beta chain is from a study of identical twins (dated by TCRdb to 2015 to 2016). As for the study more broadly: To test whether fetal clonotypes persist, this study deep-sequenced TCR alpha and beta repertoires from monozygotic twins, from unrelated adults of various ages, and from cord blood. To rule out contamination, the twin experiments were replicated at different times with different library preparation protocols.

V loses 2 bases of germline sequence and J loses 6 bases, and the interval between the two ends is 6 bases. Sequences SGDLS (CDR1) and YYNGEE (CDR2) are obtained from the germline V gene. From its cysteine to its phenylalanine, the CDR3 spans 13 amino acids. Only CDR3 DNA is held: 39 bases, read in frame from base 1. This clonotype was picked up a small number of times. Its antigen is still unknown. One base away there is no much larger clone; base qualities are not given. Results and caveats for the whole study, not just this receptor: Out-of-frame TCR alpha sharing in monozygotic twins was systematically underestimated by recombination models, whereas sharing between unrelated individuals was in agreement with the recombination models. Zero-insertion analyses could be partly confounded by invariant T cells such as MAIT and iNKT, although diverse VJ usage argued against such confounding for most clonotypes. Abundant cord blood beta clonotypes carried fewer insertions; young adult naive repertoires showed a weaker similar trend, while memory repertoires showed none. In beta out-of-frame sequences, excess twin sharing was weaker, because having fewer shared sequences lowered the signal-to-noise ratio. Compared with coincidental sharing between unrelated individuals, out-of-frame TCR alpha sequences shared between twins showed an excess of sequences with low generation probability. Because the same donors could not be followed over many years, conclusions were based on cross-sectional statistical analysis.

Library generation was performed with 5' RACE. The reads were generated on an Illumina HiSeq 2000. A universal primer binding site was introduced by template switching, and a unique molecular identifier was present in the final cDNA, enabling accurate counting of TCR cDNA molecules. First-strand cDNA for TCR alpha and beta chains was synthesized from specific primers in the conserved constant-segment region. To control for contamination, each cDNA library was double barcoded with a SMART-Mk sample barcode plus Illumina barcodes. TruSeq adapter sequences and Illumina sample barcodes were added in two successive PCR steps. The TCR alpha and beta cDNA libraries were sequenced on the Illumina HiSeq platform using custom primers. The study's processing was this. MiGEC processed the raw reads to extract unique molecular identifiers, while MiXCR was used to determine the CDR3 positions. For each individual, recombination models were inferred using an EM algorithm with the repgenHMM and IGoR tools. The tcR package in R was used for shared clonotype analysis, with sharing normalized by the product of cloneset sizes. Out-of-frame nonproductive sequences were analyzed to study raw recombination free of thymic and clonal selection effects. TCRdb handled the public reads itself, with Q25 trimming in fastp and clone calling in MiXCR, and kept productive beta chains. Each CDR3 protein appears once, grouped with its most common genes and DNA. These V and J calls rely on TCRdb rather than the paper's analysis. The sample data list about 730,000 distinct CDR3 sequences, and about 20% of these were observed just once. The leading ten clones occupy 4.3% of the sample.

All donors were healthy Caucasians. Three pairs of female monozygotic twins, all aged about 18 to 30 years, were included in the twin cohort. Peripheral blood mononuclear cells were used as the source from which RNA for TCR libraries was isolated. This sample also belongs to another study, concerning T cells expressing NK-cell markers. As that second paper reports: Seven to nine donors provided sorted CD3+CD56+NKG2C+, CD3+CD56+NKG2C- and CD3+CD56-NKG2C+ T-cell subsets, whose TCR beta-chain repertoires were profiled. Seven of the eight sequenced donors were HCMV-seropositive and one was HCMV-seronegative. In several experiments an anti-gammadeltaTCR antibody was added to restrict sorting to alphabetaTCR-expressing T cells. For 6 or 7 donors, the dominant CD3+CD56+NKG2C+ clonotypes were among the top 10 CD8+ clonotypes and accounted for about 1.0-7.0% of CD8+ T cells. Those dominant clonotypes were again the most abundant among CD3+CD56-NKG2C+ cells in a few donors, at roughly 25-65%. Whether the expanded NKG2C-expressing T cell clones were specific for HCMV antigens was left unclear. All eight donors whose samples were sequenced were randomly selected healthy volunteers, three of them men and five women. To determine HCMV serostatus, a commercial ELISA kit was used to detect HCMV-specific IgG in serum. For over 5 donors, bulk peripheral blood T-cell repertoires were additionally sequenced from unsorted PBMC. MIGEC handled demultiplexing of the reads and grouping by UMI, while MiTCR was used to assemble and quantify clonotypes. Only TCR cDNA sequences supported by at least two reads were kept to exclude erroneous sequences. The tcR package was used for downstream repertoire analysis, with clonotypes matched between fractions based on CDR3 nucleotide sequence plus V segment. VDJmatch was used to annotate antigen specificity against VDJdb, with one amino acid substitution in CDR3 permitted.

The receptor was derived from a woman in her late teens or twenties in good health. This sequence uses TRBV9 and TRBJ1-6, with the D gene uncertain. Specimen: PBMCs. Here the CDR3 is given as CASSVRSNSPLHF. The nucleotides read TGTGCCAGCAGCGTCAGGAGTAATTCACCCCTCCACTTT.